The 28 T cell receptor beta chains presented below share a single source sample, sequenced in a study of OX40 agonist ivuxolimab in advanced cancers. Method: immunoSEQ multiplex PCR; TCRdb's copy keeps in-frame clones and lacks some. The table lists around 100,000 clones, around 85% of them singletons, with roughly 5.5% in the top ten. The input for sequencing was CD4+ or CD8+ T cells sorted from blood, taken in a trial of the OX40 agonist ivuxolimab. Every receptor here comes from an adult with an advanced solid tumor such as melanoma, head and neck, liver or kidney cancer.

Concerning this clone itself: Different DNA sequences within this sample yield the same CDR3. The V gene is TRBV5-1, the J gene TRBJ1-2; no clear D. V gave up 0 bases and J gave up 4 bases, with 7 bases separating them. CDR3 size: 13 residues. Germline CDR1 and CDR2: SGHRS and YFSETQ. CDR3 amino acids: CASSLGTAYGYTF. DNA for the CDR3: TGCGCCAGCAGCTTGGGGACGGCCTATGGCTACACCTTC.

The genes are TRBV11-3 and TRBJ2-3; TRBD2 matches 7 bases. With V trimmed by 1 base and J by 4 bases, 2 bases remained unmatched. The CDR3 is 14 amino acids. The germline CDR1 and CDR2 sequences are SGHNT and YENEEA. CDR3 sequence: CASSLGAGSDTQYF. The DNA of the CDR3 is TGTGCCAGCAGCTTAGGAGCGGGATCAGATACGCAGTATTTT.

The chain combines TRBV19 with TRBJ2-1, with 7 bases that match TRBD2. The CDR3 is 15 residues long. CDR1 LNHDA and CDR2 SQIVND come from the germline V gene (reference sequence). Unmatched junction bases numbered 6, after V lost 3 bases and J lost 4 bases. The CDR3 reads CASSIKRGAYNEQFF. The CDR3 DNA reads TGTGCCAGTAGTATTAAGCGGGGCGCTTACAATGAGCAGTTCTTC. Together with reference TRBV19 and TRBJ2-1, the CDR3 gives the full variable domain: DGGITQSPKYLFRKEGQNVTLSCEQNLNHDAMYWYRQDPGQGLRLIYYSQIVNDFQKGDIAEGYSVSREKKESFPLTVTSAQKNPTAFYLCASSIKRGAYNEQFFGPGTRLTVL.

The chain joins TRBV7-2 to TRBJ1-1; TRBD1 matches 7 bases. V was clipped by 7 bases and J by 1 base; unmatched bases: 6. Germline values: CDR1 SGHTA, CDR2 FQGNSA. This CDR3 comprises 14 residues. The chain's CDR3 is CASIRQGENTEAFF. CDR3 DNA: TGTGCCAGCATCCGACAGGGAGAGAACACTGAAGCTTTCTTT.

This chain links TRBV19 with TRBJ1-2; 12 positions match TRBD1. CDR3 length: 16 residues. Per the germline V gene, CDR1 is LNHDA and CDR2 is SQIVND (reference sequence). The J segment lost 8 bases and the V segment lost 0 bases, leaving 7 bases of the junction unmatched. In DNA form, the CDR3 reads TGTGCCAGTAGTATAGATTCCGGGACAGGGGGCTACGGCTACACCTTC. Its protein is CASSIDSGTGGYGYTF.

The chain combines TRBV7-2 with TRBJ2-1, with 7 bases fitting TRBD2. This CDR3 is built from 11 residues. Trimming at V came to 3 bases and at J to 12 bases, leaving 2 bases not matched to a gene. The germline V gene has CDR1 SGHTA and CDR2 FQGNSA. As DNA, the CDR3 is TGTGCCAGCAGCTTTGGGGAGGGGCAGTTCTTC. This codes for CASSFGEGQFF. Complete variable domain (other parts from reference TRBV7-2 and TRBJ2-1): GAGVSQSPSNKVTEKGKDVELRCDPISGHTALYWYRQSLGQGLEFLIYFQGNSAPDKSGLPSDRFSAERTGGSVSTLTIQRTQQEDSAVYLCASSFGEGQFFGPGTRLTVL.

The chain is built from TRBV29-1 and TRBJ1-1; D remains unclear. Germline V gene sequence: CDR1 SQVTM, CDR2 ANQGSEA. This CDR3 has 12 residues. V dropped 4 bases and J dropped 2 bases, with 8 bases sitting between them. CDR3 DNA: TGCAGCGTTGCAAGTGGCAACACTGAAGCTTTCTTT. Encoded protein: CSVASGNTEAFF.

The rearrangement uses TRBV2 and TRBJ2-7, with D uncertain. CDR1 and CDR2 from the germline V gene are SNHLY and FYNNEI. Trimming removed 7 bases from V and 3 bases from J, with 7 bases in between. CDR3 length: 11 residues. The CDR3 loop reads CASIYSYEQYF. In DNA, the CDR3 is TGTGCCAGCATCTACAGCTACGAGCAGTACTTC.

The rearrangement uses TRBV6-1 and TRBJ2-1; 9 bases align to TRBD1. The CDR3 loop spans 16 amino acids. J gave up 3 bases and V 2 bases, and 5 bases lay outside the gene matches. CDR1 and CDR2 (germline): MNHNS, SASEGT. CDR3 loop: CASSEPGQGNYNEQFF. The CDR3 DNA reads as TGTGCCAGCAGTGAACCCGGACAGGGGAACTACAATGAGCAGTTCTTC.

The rearrangement uses TRBV7-9 and TRBJ1-1, with 7 bases matching TRBD1. V was pared by 5 bases and J by 1 base, with 16 bases of the junction left unmatched. Germline CDR1 SEHNR, CDR2 FQNEAQ (reference sequence). The CDR3 runs to 18 residues. CDR3 sequence reads: CASSLRVRPGTENTEAFF. CDR3 nucleotide sequence: TGTGCCAGCAGCCTCCGAGTCCGACCCGGGACAGAGAACACTGAAGCTTTCTTT.

CDR3 nucleotides: TGTGCCAGCAGTTCCCGACAGGGAGGTACATTACATGGCTACACCTTC. Translating it yields CASSSRQGGTLHGYTF. V usage is TRBV6-6 and J usage is TRBJ1-2; 7 bases align to TRBD1. Looked up from germline, CDR1 is MNHNY and CDR2 is SVGAGI (reference sequence). There are 16 residues in the CDR3. Trimming at V came to 4 bases and at J to 6 bases, leaving 14 bases not matched to a gene.

CDR3 in amino acids: CASSTGRGTSSYEQYF. For the CDR3, the DNA is TGTGCCAGTAGTACCGGCCGGGGAACGTCCTCCTACGAGCAGTACTTC. The genes are TRBV19 and TRBJ2-7; TRBD2 might be the D (5 bases). Trimming cost V 4 bases and J 0 bases, with 16 bases left between them. This CDR3 region has 16 residues. CDR1 and CDR2 (germline): LNHDA, SQIVND (reference sequence). Full variable domain (missing parts from reference TRBV19 and TRBJ2-7): DGGITQSPKYLFRKEGQNVTLSCEQNLNHDAMYWYRQDPGQGLRLIYYSQIVNDFQKGDIAEGYSVSREKKESFPLTVTSAQKNPTAFYLCASSTGRGTSSYEQYFGPGTRLTVT.

The chain employs TRBV6-1 and TRBJ1-2; TRBD1 might be the D (5 bases). Trimming took 6 bases from V and 2 from J, leaving 16 bases between them. Germline lookup yields CDR1 MNHNS and CDR2 SASEGT. The CDR3 runs to 15 residues. The chain's CDR3 is CASRPRQIENYGYTF. In nucleotides, the CDR3 is TGTGCCAGCAGACCCCGACAGATAGAGAACTATGGCTACACCTTC.

This clone was seen just once. J is TRBJ1-1 and V is TRBV15, with D maybe TRBD1 (6 bases). Germline CDR1 reads LNHNV; CDR2 reads YYDKDF (reference sequence). This CDR3 comprises 14 residues. Trimming removed 5 bases from V and 1 base from J, with 11 bases in between. The CDR3 region is CATSDWTANTEAFF. DNA for the CDR3: TGTGCCACCAGCGATTGGACAGCGAACACTGAAGCTTTCTTT.

V usage is TRBV6-6 and J usage is TRBJ2-7; maybe TRBD1 (6 bases). V gave up 2 bases and J gave up 5 bases, with 13 bases separating them. CDR3 length: 14 amino acids. Germline V gene data show CDR1 as MNHNY and CDR2 as SVGAGI (reference sequence). The CDR3 DNA reads as TGTGCCAGCAGTTACGGGCAGGGGATCCACGAGCAGTACTTC. It encodes CASSYGQGIHEQYF.

The chain uses TRBV30 and TRBJ1-2; 8 nucleotides line up with TRBD1. Germline V gene data show CDR1 as GTSNPN and CDR2 as SVGIG (reference sequence). CDR3 length equals 14 residues. V was clipped by 4 bases and J by 5 bases; unmatched bases: 9. CDR3 region: CAWKSAGGGYGYTF. In DNA form, the CDR3 reads TGTGCCTGGAAATCTGCAGGGGGCGGGTATGGCTACACCTTC.

The chain recombines TRBV7-8 with TRBJ2-1; 8 positions agree with TRBD1. Germline-derived CDR1 and CDR2 are SGHVS and FQNEAQ. The CDR3 is 17 amino acids. The V segment lost 5 bases and the J segment 0 bases; nucleotides outside the gene matches: 9. The CDR3 protein is CASSLLTGGSSYNEQFF. The CDR3 nucleotides read TGTGCCAGCAGCCTATTAACAGGGGGAAGCTCCTACAATGAGCAGTTCTTC.

The chain has TRBV19 and TRBJ1-4; D unclear. CDR3 size: 10 residues. Germline loops: CDR1 LNHDA, CDR2 SQIVND (reference sequence). Trimming pared 9 bases from V and 4 bases from J, leaving 3 bases between. The DNA of the CDR3 is TGTGCCAGCGGTAATGAAAAACTGTTTTTT. Its protein product is CASGNEKLFF.

The gene calls are TRBV6-6 and TRBJ2-1; 10 positions agree with TRBD1. Germline CDR1 is MNHNY and CDR2 is SVGAGI (reference sequence). CDR3 length: 15 amino acids. The trim removed 6 bases at V and 4 bases at J, leaving 6 bases unmatched. Written as DNA, the CDR3 is TGTGCCAGCAGCCCCGGGACAGGGGCGTACAATGAGCAGTTCTTC. Translating gives CASSPGTGAYNEQFF.

The V and J genes are TRBV30 and TRBJ1-2; D remains unclear. The germline V gene encodes CDR1 GTSNPN and CDR2 SVGIG (reference sequence). CDR3 length: 11 amino acids. V was shortened by 2 bases and J by 4 bases, with 5 bases between the two germline ends. The CDR3 DNA reads as TGTGCCTGGAGTAGCGTCTATGGCTACACCTTC. Protein product: CAWSSVYGYTF.

The chain combines TRBV27 with TRBJ1-6, with 8 bases fitting TRBD1. The CDR3 spans 15 residues. Unmatched junction bases numbered 6, after V lost 5 bases and J lost 6 bases. The V gene's germline CDR1 is MNHEY and CDR2 SMNVEV (reference sequence). As DNA, the CDR3 is TGTGCCAGCAGTCCCTTTGACAGGGGTAATTCACCCCTCCACTTT. Its protein is CASSPFDRGNSPLHF.

Here the CDR3 reads CASRRSGRYTDTQYF. The CDR3 bases are TGTGCCAGCAGACGCAGCGGGAGGTACACAGATACGCAGTATTTT. The chain is built from TRBV7-2 and TRBJ2-3; 9 positions match TRBD2. Germline V gene lookup returns CDR1 SGHTA and CDR2 FQGNSA. With V trimmed by 6 bases and J by 2 bases, 6 bases remained unmatched. The length of the CDR3 is 15 residues.

The chain has TRBV19 and TRBJ1-3; TRBD1 aligns across 9 bases. Germline loops: CDR1 LNHDA, CDR2 SQIVND (reference sequence). The ends lost 5 bases at V and 2 bases at J; junction bases unmatched: 7. The CDR3 extends over 16 amino acids. Here the CDR3 reads CASSPGDRDAGNTIYF. As DNA, the CDR3 is TGTGCCAGTAGTCCCGGGGACAGGGACGCTGGAAACACCATATATTTT.

This clone was counted a single time. This chain links TRBV23-1 with TRBJ1-5, with TRBD1 matching over 9 bases. TRBV23-1 is labeled an ORF, and its function is uncertain. V trimming: 3 bases; J trimming: 0 bases; junction bases outside the gene matches: 12. CDR3 length equals 19 residues. CDR3 coding DNA: TGCGCCAGCAGTCAGGACCGGGACAGGGATCGTGGTAGCAATCAGCCCCAGCATTTT. Encoded protein: CASSQDRDRDRGSNQPQHF.

The chain carries TRBV28 and TRBJ1-1; D is uncertain. Trimming cost V 2 bases and J 4 bases, with 11 bases left between them. CDR1 is MDHEN and CDR2 is SYDVKM in the germline V gene. The CDR3 length is 14 residues. CDR3 region: CASSLAGISTEAFF. The DNA for the CDR3 is TGTGCCAGCAGTTTAGCGGGGATCAGCACTGAAGCTTTCTTT.

The genes are TRBV9 and TRBJ1-1; possible D gene TRBD1, 5 bases. This CDR3 has 15 residues. Germline CDR1 is SGDLS and CDR2 is YYNGEE. V lost 0 bases and J 3 bases, leaving 12 bases between the germline ends. The CDR3 DNA sequence: TGTGCCAGCAGCGTAGATGAGGGGAGGTACACTGAAGCTTTCTTT. Translating gives CASSVDEGRYTEAFF.

On this clone itself: Distinct nucleotide sequences in the sample also encode this CDR3. The chain joins TRBV11-3 to TRBJ2-1, with 10 bases fitting TRBD2. This CDR3 has 15 residues. J gave up 4 bases and V 1 base, and 1 base lay outside the gene matches. The germline CDR1 and CDR2 sequences are SGHNT and YENEEA. CDR3 region: CASSLGTSGYNEQFF. The CDR3 DNA follows: TGTGCCAGCAGCTTAGGGACTAGCGGTTACAATGAGCAGTTCTTC.

The V and J genes are TRBV7-9 and TRBJ1-1; 10 bases fit TRBD1. The germline V gene encodes CDR1 SEHNR and CDR2 FQNEAQ (reference sequence). This CDR3 is 13 amino acids long. With 6 bases clipped from V and 5 bases from J, the junction kept 3 bases outside the gene matches. Written as DNA, the CDR3 is TGTGCCAGCAGGCGGACAGGGGGAACTGAAGCTTTCTTT. Its translation: CASRRTGGTEAFF.